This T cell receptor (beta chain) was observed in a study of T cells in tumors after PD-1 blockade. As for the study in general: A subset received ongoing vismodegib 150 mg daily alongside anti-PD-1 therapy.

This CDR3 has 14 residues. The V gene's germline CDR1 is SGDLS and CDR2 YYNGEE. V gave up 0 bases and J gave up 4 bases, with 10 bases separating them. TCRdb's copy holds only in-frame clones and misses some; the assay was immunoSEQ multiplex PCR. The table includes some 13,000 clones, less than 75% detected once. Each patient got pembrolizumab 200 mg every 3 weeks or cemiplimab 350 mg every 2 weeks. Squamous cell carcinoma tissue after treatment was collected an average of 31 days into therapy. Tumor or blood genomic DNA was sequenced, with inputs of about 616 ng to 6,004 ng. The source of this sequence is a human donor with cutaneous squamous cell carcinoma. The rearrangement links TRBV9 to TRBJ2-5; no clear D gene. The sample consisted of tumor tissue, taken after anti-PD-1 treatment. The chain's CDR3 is CASSVGIEIETQYF. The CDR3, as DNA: TGTGCCAGCAGCGTAGGTATTGAGATAGAGACCCAGTACTTC.